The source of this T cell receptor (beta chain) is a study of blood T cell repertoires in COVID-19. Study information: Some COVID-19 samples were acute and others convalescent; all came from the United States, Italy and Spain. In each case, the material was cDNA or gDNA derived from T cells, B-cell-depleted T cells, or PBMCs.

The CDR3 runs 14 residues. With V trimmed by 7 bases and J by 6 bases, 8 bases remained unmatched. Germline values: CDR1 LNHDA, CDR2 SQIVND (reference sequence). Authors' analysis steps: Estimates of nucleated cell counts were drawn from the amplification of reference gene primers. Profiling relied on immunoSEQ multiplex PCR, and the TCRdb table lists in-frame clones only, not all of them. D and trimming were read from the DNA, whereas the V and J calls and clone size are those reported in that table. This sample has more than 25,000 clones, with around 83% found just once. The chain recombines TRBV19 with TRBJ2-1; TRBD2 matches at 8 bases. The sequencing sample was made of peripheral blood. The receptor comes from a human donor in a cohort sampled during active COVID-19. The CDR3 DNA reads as TGTGCCAGTAAGAGCGGGGGTATAATCAATGAGCAGTTCTTC. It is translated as CASKSGGIINEQFF. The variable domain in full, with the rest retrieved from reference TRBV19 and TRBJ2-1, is DGGITQSPKYLFRKEGQNVTLSCEQNLNHDAMYWYRQDPGQGLRLIYYSQIVNDFQKGDIAEGYSVSREKKESFPLTVTSAQKNPTAFYLCASKSGGIINEQFFGPGTRLTVL.